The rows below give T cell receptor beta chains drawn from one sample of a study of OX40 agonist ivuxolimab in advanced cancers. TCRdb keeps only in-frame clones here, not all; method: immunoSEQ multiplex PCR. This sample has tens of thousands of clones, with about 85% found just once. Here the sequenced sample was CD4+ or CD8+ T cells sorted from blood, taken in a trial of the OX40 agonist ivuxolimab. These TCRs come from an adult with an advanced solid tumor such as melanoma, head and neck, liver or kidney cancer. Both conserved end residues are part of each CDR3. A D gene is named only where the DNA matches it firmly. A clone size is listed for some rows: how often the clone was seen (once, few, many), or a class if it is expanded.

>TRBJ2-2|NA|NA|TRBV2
TGTGCCTCCCGGAGGAGAGGGGAGCTGTTTTTT
CASRRRGELFF
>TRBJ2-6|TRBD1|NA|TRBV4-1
TGCGCCAGCAGCCAGCCCCCGGGACAGGGGAGCTCTGGGGCCAACGTCCTGACTTTC
CASSQPPGQGSSGANVLTF
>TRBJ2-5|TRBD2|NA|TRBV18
TGTGCCAGCTCACCGAGATTCTCTAGCGGCCAAGAGACCCAGTACTTC
CASSPRFSSGQETQYF
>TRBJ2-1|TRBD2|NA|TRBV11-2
TGTGCCAGCAGCCCGGGGCTAGCGGGAGTTAGTGAGCAGTTCTTC
CASSPGLAGVSEQFF
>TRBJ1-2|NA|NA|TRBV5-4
TGTGCCAGCAGCTTGGAACGTAGCTTAAGCTATGGCTACACCTTC
CASSLERSLSYGYTF
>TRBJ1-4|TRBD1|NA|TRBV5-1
TGCGCCAGCAGCTTGGCCGGGACAGGGGTTGAAAAACTGTTTTTT
CASSLAGTGVEKLFF
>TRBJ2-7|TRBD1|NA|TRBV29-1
TGCAGCGCGGTGTTACAGGGGGAAGTCAACGAGCAGTACTTC
CSAVLQGEVNEQYF
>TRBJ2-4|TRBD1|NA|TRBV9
TGTGCCAGCAGCGGATATGGACAGGGAGGAAACATTCAGTACTTC
CASSGYGQGGNIQYF
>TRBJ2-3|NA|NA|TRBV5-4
TGTGCCAGCAGCTCCCAAAGGGGGAGCGATACGCAGTATTTT
CASSSQRGSDTQYF
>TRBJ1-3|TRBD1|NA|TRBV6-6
TGTGCCAGCAGTCGGGACAGGGAGTATGGAAACACCATATATTTT
CASSRDREYGNTIYF
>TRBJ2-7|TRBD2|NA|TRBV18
TGTGCCAGCTCACCAGGAACTAGCGGGACCTACGAGCAGTACTTC
CASSPGTSGTYEQYF
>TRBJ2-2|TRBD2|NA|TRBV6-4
TGTGCCCGACTAGCTCATGGGACCGGGGAGCTGTTTTTT
CARLAHGTGELFF
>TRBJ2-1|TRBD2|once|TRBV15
TGTGCCACCAGCAGACAACTAGCGGGAGTTGTAAATGGCAATGAGCAGTTCTTC
CATSRQLAGVVNGNEQFF
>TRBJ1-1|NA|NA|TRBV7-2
TGTGCCAGCAGCTTAGCGCAGGGAATGGGCACTGAAGCTTTCTTT
CASSLAQGMGTEAFF
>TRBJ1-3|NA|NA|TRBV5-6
TGTGCCAGCAGCTCCCCGACACTGGGAAACACCATATATTTT
CASSSPTLGNTIYF
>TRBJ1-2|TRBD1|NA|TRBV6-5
TGTGCCAGCAGTTACTCGACAGGGCCAGGTTTCTATGGCTACACCTTC
CASSYSTGPGFYGYTF
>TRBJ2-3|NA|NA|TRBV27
TGTGCCAGCAGTGTGGGGGGACCCGGGGATACGCAGTATTTT
CASSVGGPGDTQYF
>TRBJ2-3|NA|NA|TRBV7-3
TGTGCCAGCAGCCCTCCTGGCCTCACAGATACGCAGTATTTT
CASSPPGLTDTQYF
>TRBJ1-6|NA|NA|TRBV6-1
TGTGCCAGCACCGGGTCGCTACCATATTCACCCCTCCACTTT
CASTGSLPYSPLHF
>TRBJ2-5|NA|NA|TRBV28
TGTGCCAGCAGTAAGGGTCAGATTGGGCAAGAGACCCAGTACTTC
CASSKGQIGQETQYF
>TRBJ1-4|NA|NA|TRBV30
TGTGCCTGGGGATCCGGGACGGACACAGAAAAACTGTTTTTT
CAWGSGTDTEKLFF
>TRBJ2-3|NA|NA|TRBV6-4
TGTGCCAGCAGTGACGCAGATACGCAGTATTTT
CASSDADTQYF
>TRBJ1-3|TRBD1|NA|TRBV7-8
TGTGCCAGCAGCTTAGCCGTGACAGGGCTTGGAAACACCATATATTTT
CASSLAVTGLGNTIYF
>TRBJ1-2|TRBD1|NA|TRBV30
TGTGCCTGGCAAATTGGACAGGGCTTCACCTTC
CAWQIGQGFTF
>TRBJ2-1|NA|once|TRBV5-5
TGTGCCAGCAGCTTCGGCGGGACTGGCATTTCCTACAATGAGCAGTTCTTC
CASSFGGTGISYNEQFF
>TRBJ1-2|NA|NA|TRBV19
TGTGCCAGTAGTACCTGGGGCGGAGTGGGCTACGGCTACACCTTC
CASSTWGGVGYGYTF
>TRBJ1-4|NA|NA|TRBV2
TGTGCCAGCAGCGAGCCGGGTGGGCAGAGAGTTGAAAAACTGTTTTTT
CASSEPGGQRVEKLFF
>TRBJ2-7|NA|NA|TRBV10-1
TGCGCCAGCAGTGAGTCGACTGATTACGAGCAGTACTTC
CASSESTDYEQYF
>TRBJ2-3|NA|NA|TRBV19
TGTGCCAGTACCCCGATTTGGACAGCTAGCACAGATACGCAGTATTTT
CASTPIWTASTDTQYF
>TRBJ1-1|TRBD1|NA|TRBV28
TGTGCCAGCAGTCCCCTCGGGACAGGGACGAACACTGAAGCTTTCTTT
CASSPLGTGTNTEAFF
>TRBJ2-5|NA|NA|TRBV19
TGTGCCAGTAGTATCCGCGGGGTAACAGGGTACGAGACCCAGTACTTC
CASSIRGVTGYETQYF
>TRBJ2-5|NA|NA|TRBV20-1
TGCAGTGCTATGGGTTTGGAGACCCAGTACTTC
CSAMGLETQYF
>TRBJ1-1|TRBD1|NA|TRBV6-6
TGTGCCAGCAGTCGACAGGGGGGGCTTCTGAAGCCTGAAGCTTTCTTT
CASSRQGGLLKPEAFF
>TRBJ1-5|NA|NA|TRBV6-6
TGTGCCAGCAGTTACTCTTCCGATAGCAATCAGCCCCAGCATTTT
CASSYSSDSNQPQHF
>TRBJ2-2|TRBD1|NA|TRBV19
TGTGCCAGTAGTAGCGGCCGGGGACAGGGGGTTGTATTTGCCGGGGAGCTGTTTTTT
CASSSGRGQGVVFAGELFF
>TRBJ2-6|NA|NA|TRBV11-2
TGTGCCAGCAGTCGTGCCTATGGGGTAGTGGGGGCCAACGTCCTGACTTTC
CASSRAYGVVGANVLTF
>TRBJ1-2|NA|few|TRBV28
TGTGCCAGCAGCGAACCCGACAGCTATGGCTACACCTTC
CASSEPDSYGYTF
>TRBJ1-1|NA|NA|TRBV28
TGTGCCAGCAGTTTAGGAGCGGGGGGCGCCGACACTGAAGCTTTCTTT
CASSLGAGGADTEAFF
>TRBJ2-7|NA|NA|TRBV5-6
TGTGCCAGCAGCTCTTATACGGGACTTACCTTTTTTGAGCAGTACTTC
CASSSYTGLTFFEQYF
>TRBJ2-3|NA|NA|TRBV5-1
TGCGCCAGCAGCTTGGCGGTTAGTACAGATACGCAGTATTTT
CASSLAVSTDTQYF
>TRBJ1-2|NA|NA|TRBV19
TGTGCCAGGCGAGAATTACCTTTTAAGCGGAAAGGAACAGGAAGGCCGTACTATGGCTACACCTTC
CARRELPFKRKGTGRPYYGYTF
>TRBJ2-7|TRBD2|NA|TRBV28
TGTGCCAGCAGTTTATCGGGAAACGGGAGGAAATACGAGCAGTACTTC
CASSLSGNGRKYEQYF
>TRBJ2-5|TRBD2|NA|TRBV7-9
TGTGCCAGCAGCTCCAGGACTAGCGGTCGGGGAGAGACCCAGTACTTC
CASSSRTSGRGETQYF
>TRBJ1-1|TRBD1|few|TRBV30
TGTGCCTGTAACGACCTGGGACAGCCGAACACTGAAGCTTTCTTT
CACNDLGQPNTEAFF
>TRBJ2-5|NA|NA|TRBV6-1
TGTGCCAACGCCGGGACTCACCAAGAGACCCAGTACTTC
CANAGTHQETQYF
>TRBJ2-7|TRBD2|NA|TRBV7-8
TGTGCCAGCAGCTCCGGGACTAGCGGAGGCGCCCTTTCCGAGCAGTACTTC
CASSSGTSGGALSEQYF
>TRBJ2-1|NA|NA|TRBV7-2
TGTGCCAGCAGCTTAGCGACAGTTTCCAATGAGCAGTTCTTC
CASSLATVSNEQFF
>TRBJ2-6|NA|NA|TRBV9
TGTGCCAGCAGCGTAACGGCAAGGGATACTGGGGCCAACGTCCTGACTTTC
CASSVTARDTGANVLTF
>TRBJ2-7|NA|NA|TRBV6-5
TGTGCCAGCAGTTATCTTTCCGGCGAGCAGTACTTC
CASSYLSGEQYF
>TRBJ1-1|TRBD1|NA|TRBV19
TGTGCCAGTAGTCTCGGGACAGGGAACACTGAAGCTTTCTTT
CASSLGTGNTEAFF
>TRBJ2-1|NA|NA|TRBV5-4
TGTGCCAGCAGCTTGGTTGCGGATATAAATGAGCAGTTCTTC
CASSLVADINEQFF
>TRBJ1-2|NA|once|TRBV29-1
TGCAGCGTTGATAGGGTGGGGGACCACTATGGCTACACCTTC
CSVDRVGDHYGYTF
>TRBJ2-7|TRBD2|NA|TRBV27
TGTGCCAGCAGTTCGCCGGGACTAGCCAACTACGAGCAGTACTTC
CASSSPGLANYEQYF
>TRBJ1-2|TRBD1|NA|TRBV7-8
TGTGCCAGCAGCTTAGCGCCCGGACAGGGGCTAACAACTTATGGCTACACCTTC
CASSLAPGQGLTTYGYTF
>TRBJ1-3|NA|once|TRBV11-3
TGTGCCAGCAGCTTAGAACAGCTATGGGGGGGCTTTTGTGGAAACACCATATATTTT
CASSLEQLWGGFCGNTIYF